A selection of T cell receptor beta chains follows, all from one sample in a study of cytomegalovirus exposure and HLA in healthy donors. Produced via immunoSEQ multiplex PCR; TCRdb's table is partial and in-frame only. Here the sample spans under 75,000 clones, 70% to 90% being singletons. Sequencing was done on a sample of PBMCs. The receptors shown here come from a man in his thirties or forties in good health and CMV-seronegative. The CDR3 runs from the conserved cysteine through the conserved F or W. Fields, in order: V gene, CDR3 length, J gene, CDR3 protein.

V: TRBV7-8; length: 14; J: TRBJ1-1; CDR3: CASSLRQKNTEAFF
V: TRBV28; length: 15; J: TRBJ2-7; CDR3: CASSWTGGKTYEQYF
V: TRBV7-8; length: 16; J: TRBJ1-5; CDR3: CASSLHRANSNQPQHF
V: TRBV7-2; length: 14; J: TRBJ2-4; CDR3: CASSQGGAKNIQYF
V: TRBV15; length: 14; J: TRBJ1-5; CDR3: CATSRDRGGQPQHF
V: TRBV27; length: 16; J: TRBJ2-7; CDR3: CASSLVSRGSEYEQYF
V: TRBV9; length: 14; J: TRBJ1-4; CDR3: CASSGPSGYEKLFF
V: TRBV9; length: 14; J: TRBJ1-1; CDR3: CASSKQVENTEAFF
V: TRBV5-1; length: 15; J: TRBJ2-5; CDR3: CASSLTTSGEETQYF
V: TRBV12-5; length: 12; J: TRBJ2-1; CDR3: CASGLVQAEQFF
V: TRBV7-2; length: 16; J: TRBJ2-5; CDR3: CASSSILAGGIETQYF
V: TRBV7-2; length: 12; J: TRBJ2-4; CDR3: CASSSTTGLEYF
V: TRBV28; length: 14; J: TRBJ2-2; CDR3: CASSFSRGIGELFF
V: TRBV6-5; length: 15; J: TRBJ2-1; CDR3: CASSYLGGGPHEQFF
V: TRBV7-2; length: 18; J: TRBJ2-2; CDR3: CASSRTARTGVNTGELFF
V: TRBV18; length: 12; J: TRBJ1-2; CDR3: CASSPREGDYTF
V: TRBV4-2; length: 13; J: TRBJ1-4; CDR3: CASSQDRGEKLFF
V: TRBV4-3; length: 15; J: TRBJ2-2; CDR3: CASSQTGLGDGELFF
V: TRBV9; length: 15; J: TRBJ2-3; CDR3: CASSATGTGADTQYF
V: TRBV5-6; length: 18; J: TRBJ2-5; CDR3: CASSLSFYWAQGRETQYF
V: TRBV9; length: 15; J: TRBJ2-7; CDR3: CASSVGSGGSYEQYF
V: TRBV7-2; length: 15; J: TRBJ2-1; CDR3: CASSYVPGLGDEQFF
V: TRBV18; length: 13; J: TRBJ2-5; CDR3: CASSGDSQETQYF
V: TRBV4-1; length: 18; J: TRBJ1-2; CDR3: CASSQSRFATGSFRGYTF
V: TRBV6-4; length: 16; J: TRBJ2-6; CDR3: CASSDRGLSGANVLTF
V: TRBV28; length: 16; J: TRBJ1-3; CDR3: CASSDPNRDSGNTIYF
V: TRBV29-1; length: 13; J: TRBJ2-1; CDR3: CSVAEYRRNEQFF
V: TRBV4-2; length: 14; J: TRBJ1-3; CDR3: CASSQDTNGNTIYF
V: TRBV6-6; length: 12; J: TRBJ2-2; CDR3: CASSLETGELFF
V: TRBV6-1; length: 13; J: TRBJ1-1; CDR3: CATEKGYNTEAFF
V: TRBV5-4; length: 14; J: TRBJ2-1; CDR3: CASSARGAYNEQFF
V: TRBV6-4; length: 16; J: TRBJ2-3; CDR3: CASSDSTSGMVDTQYF
V: TRBV7-8; length: 15; J: TRBJ2-1; CDR3: CASSLGSAGSNEQFF
V: TRBV12-5; length: 12; J: TRBJ1-1; CDR3: CASDPGMSRAFF
V: TRBV19; length: 15; J: TRBJ1-5; CDR3: CASSMEGVGNQPQHF
V: TRBV7-9; length: 12; J: TRBJ2-3; CDR3: CASTSQGDTQYF
V: TRBV10-3; length: 16; J: TRBJ2-7; CDR3: CAISVVSGTGAGEQYF
V: TRBV5-8; length: 14; J: TRBJ2-7; CDR3: CASSLSPGGYEQYF
V: TRBV5-6; length: 13; J: TRBJ1-5; CDR3: CASSYYSNQPQHF
V: TRBV9; length: 15; J: TRBJ2-3; CDR3: CASSVQGFRTDTQYF
V: TRBV5-1; length: 13; J: TRBJ1-2; CDR3: CASSSTGRMGYTF
V: TRBV30; length: 12; J: TRBJ2-1; CDR3: CAWSIRGRDVFF
V: TRBV29-1; length: 12; J: TRBJ1-3; CDR3: CSVARDGNTIYF
V: TRBV9; length: 12; J: TRBJ1-2; CDR3: CASSATGEGYTF
V: TRBV27; length: 15; J: TRBJ1-1; CDR3: CASSFHLGPSTEAFF
V: TRBV4-2; length: 19; J: TRBJ2-1; CDR3: CASSQRHGTSGDSYNEQFF
V: TRBV5-4; length: 16; J: TRBJ2-7; CDR3: CASSLGAGTGINEQYF
V: TRBV19; length: 15; J: TRBJ2-7; CDR3: CASSIVAGGSYEQYF
V: TRBV11-2; length: 15; J: TRBJ2-1; CDR3: CASSITGGAGNEQFF